Given below is one T cell receptor beta chain in context. Sequencing used immunoSEQ multiplex PCR; TCRdb keeps in-frame clones, though not all of them. The sample contains around 100,000 clones, approximately 90% of which appear only once. V was shortened by 6 bases and J by 8 bases, with 14 bases between the two germline ends. Germline CDR1 reads SEHNR; CDR2 reads FQNEAQ (reference sequence). The length of the CDR3 is 13 residues. This record belongs to a study of CD4+ T cells in melanoma. The sequence derives from a human donor with melanoma. This rearrangement joins TRBV7-9 to TRBJ2-4; tentative D call: TRBD2 (6 bases). The sample consisted of peripheral blood. The CDR3, as DNA: TGTGCCAGCAGTCCCCGAGAGCGGGACATTCAGTACTTC. It is translated as CASSPRERDIQYF.